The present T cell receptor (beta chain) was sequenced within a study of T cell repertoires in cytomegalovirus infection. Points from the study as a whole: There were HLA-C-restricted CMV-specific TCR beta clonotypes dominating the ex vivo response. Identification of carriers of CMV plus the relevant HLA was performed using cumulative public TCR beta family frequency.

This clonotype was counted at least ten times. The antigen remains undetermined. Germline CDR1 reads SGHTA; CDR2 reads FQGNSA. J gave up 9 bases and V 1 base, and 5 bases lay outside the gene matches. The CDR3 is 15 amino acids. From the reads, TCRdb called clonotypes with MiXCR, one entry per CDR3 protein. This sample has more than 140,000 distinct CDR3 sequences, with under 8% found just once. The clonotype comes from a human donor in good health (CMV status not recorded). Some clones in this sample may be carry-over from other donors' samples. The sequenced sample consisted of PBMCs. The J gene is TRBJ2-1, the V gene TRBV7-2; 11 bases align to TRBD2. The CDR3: CASSLDRGLAAEQFF. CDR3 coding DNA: TGTGCCAGCAGCTTAGATAGGGGACTAGCGGCTGAGCAGTTCTTC.